This T cell receptor beta chain emerged from a study of human thymus T cells. Findings and limits, study-wide: The related literature has documented a marked overlap of thymic repertoires among unrelated individuals. Thymic as well as blood repertoires seemed to favor certain V and J genes unevenly.

Using immunoSEQ multiplex PCR, the repertoire was profiled, and TCRdb retains in-frame clones only, with some absent. The sample shows some 120,000 clones, over 85% of them seen only once. CDR1 is MNHNS and CDR2 is SASEGT in the germline V gene. V trimming: 6 bases; J trimming: 4 bases; junction bases outside the gene matches: 11. There are 15 residues in the CDR3. Points on this clone: Antigen specificity is unknown.

Surgeons resected thymus tissue during corrective heart surgery. The people who donated were healthy Finnish babies having corrective surgery for congenital heart defects. Sequencing was performed on thymus tissue. The clonotype originates from a boy younger than two with a congenital heart defect but otherwise immunologically healthy. The V gene is TRBV6-1, the J gene TRBJ1-2, with 7 bases aligning to TRBD1. The CDR3 sequence: CASSPDRALGYGYTF. The CDR3 region has the DNA TGTGCCAGCAGCCCAGACAGGGCCCTTGGCTATGGCTACACCTTC.